This is a list of T cell receptor beta chains from one sample in a study of blood T cells in healthy people across ages. Each CDR3 protein is one row after TCRdb ran MiXCR on the 5' RACE reads. The sample holds roughly 730,000 distinct CDR3 sequences, roughly 50% seen once. The sample taken for sequencing was blood. The source is a man aged 35-49 years in good health. The conserved cysteine and the conserved F or W are not part of the CDR3 here. Some rows have no size entry. The others give once, few or many, or a class for an expanded clone.

v_call clone_size cdr3_aa
TRBV7-9 many ASILGGFSTDTQY
TRBV11-3 NA ASSFRRGPQATQY
TRBV29-1 NA SVESLRDRGTSSGGYT
TRBV18 NA ASSPRAPGNSPLH
TRBV28 NA ATYSVWRPYGYT
TRBV7-2 once ASSAARTGGVYPQH
TRBV6-2/TRBV6-3 NA ASTSGYGGEYEQY
TRBV7-7 NA ASSLGYSPATNEKLF
TRBV7-9 once ASSLRSLTYEQY
TRBV7-9 many ASSLAGGGNQPQH
TRBV4-2 NA ASSQLAGGGTDTQY
TRBV24-1 NA ATSEAQGSHYGYT
TRBV20-1 NA SARSGRAGGDEQF
TRBV6-5 NA ASSSTRRQY
TRBV5-1 NA ASSLEGGTGKSREF
TRBV20-1 few SARDMRGENQPQH
TRBV4-3 NA ASSQDARSRGTQY
TRBV15 once ATSSTLAGATDTQY
TRBV27 many ASSSGTSSYNEQF
TRBV27 few ASSLGTGDTAF
TRBV12-3/TRBV12-4 NA ASSPYRDYTDTQY
TRBV28 NA ASIQDRGFREQF
TRBV5-1 NA ASSLGQGYMNTEAF
TRBV5-1 few ASILSGDGELF
TRBV4-1 NA ASSGTGASNERF
TRBV6-2/TRBV6-3 NA ASTLPGGRPYEQY
TRBV7-2 NA ASSLQPTGTSSATQY